This T cell receptor (beta chain) is from a study of blood T cell repertoires in COVID-19. CDR3 size: 16 residues. The ends were cut back, 5 bases at V and 12 bases at J, with 23 bases in the middle. Germline-derived CDR1 and CDR2 are SGHTA and FQGNSA. Using immunoSEQ multiplex PCR, the repertoire was profiled, and TCRdb retains in-frame clones only, with some absent. Altogether about 150,000 clones are present, around 85% being singletons, with the ten largest covering more than 2%. The material sequenced was peripheral blood. This TCR derives from a woman in her sixties or seventies with acute or convalescent COVID-19. The rearrangement links TRBV7-2 to TRBJ1-6; D unclear. The CDR3 DNA is TGTGCCAGCAGCACAAAGAGACCGGGCCCCGGAGGACCCCTCCACTTT. Translating it yields CASSTKRPGPGGPLHF.